Following are 29 T cell receptor beta chains from one sample sequenced in a study of T cells after yellow fever vaccination. TCRdb reanalysed the 5' RACE reads using MiXCR and keeps one entry per CDR3 protein. The sample includes some 320,000 distinct CDR3 sequences, roughly 10% of them seen just once. The specimen comprised CD4+ T cells sorted from PBMCs, sampled 45 days after the yellow fever booster vaccination. Receptors were obtained from a man between 18 and 35 years old who received the YFV17D yellow fever vaccine.

The chain employs TRBV18 and TRBJ2-7; no clear D. Looked up from germline, CDR1 is KGHSH and CDR2 is LQKENI. Trimming removed 3 bases from V and 2 bases from J, with 8 bases in between. The CDR3 runs 13 residues. The CDR3 DNA is TGTGCCAGCTCACCCTCAGAAGCCTACGAGCAGTACGTC. Residues: CASSPSEAYEQYV.

This clonotype was counted between two and nine times. This rearrangement joins TRBV4-3 to TRBJ2-5; 15 positions match TRBD2. V dropped 4 bases and J dropped 5; count of bases not matched to a gene: 5. CDR1 is LGHNA and CDR2 is YSLEER in the germline V gene. The CDR3 sequence is 16 residues long. The CDR3 loop is CASSPRTSGGAETQYF. The DNA for the CDR3 is TGCGCCAGCAGCCCGCGGACTAGCGGGGGGGCGGAGACCCAGTACTTC.

V gene TRBV4-2 combines with J gene TRBJ1-6; D remains ambiguous. V gave up 4 bases and J gave up 8 bases, with 15 bases separating them. Germline CDR1 and CDR2: LGHNA and YNFKEQ. The CDR3 spans 15 residues. CDR3 protein: CASSPGMAFDSPLHF. The CDR3 region has the DNA TGTGCCAGCAGCCCTGGGATGGCTTTCGATTCACCCCTCCACTTT.

This chain connects TRBV7-8 to TRBJ2-3; 7 nucleotides match TRBD1. The CDR3 sequence is 14 residues long. V lost 6 bases, J lost 7 bases, and 10 bases stayed unmatched. Germline V CDR1 and CDR2: SGHVS, FQNEAQ. The CDR3 DNA is TGTGCCAGCAGGCGACAGGGATTACAATATACGCAGTATTTT. This translates into CASRRQGLQYTQYF.

V usage is TRBV20-1 and J usage is TRBJ2-5; 7 bases are a match to TRBD2. CDR1 is DFQATT, CDR2 SNEGSKA, per germline (reference sequence). The CDR3 extends over 12 amino acids. Trimming cost V 4 bases and J 7 bases; bases outside gene matches: 6. The CDR3 sequence: CSAIYTGGTQYF. The CDR3 DNA sequence: TGCAGTGCTATCTATACGGGGGGGACCCAGTACTTC.

This rearrangement joins TRBV27 to TRBJ2-2; 8 nucleotides line up with TRBD2. Germline V gene sequence: CDR1 MNHEY, CDR2 SMNVEV (reference sequence). The CDR3 totals 17 residues. With 5 bases clipped from V and 1 base from J, the junction kept 9 bases outside the gene matches. The CDR3 nucleotides are TGTGCCAGCAGTCGCAAACCCGGGGGGGTGAACACCGGGGAGCTGTTTTTT. This encodes CASSRKPGGVNTGELFF.

There are a few counts of this clonotype. This rearrangement joins TRBV2 to TRBJ2-3, with D perhaps being TRBD1 or TRBD2 (6 bases each). V dropped 11 bases and J dropped 3 bases, with 15 bases sitting between them. CDR1 and CDR2 from the germline V gene are SNHLY and FYNNEI. CDR3 length: 13 residues. CDR3 DNA sequence: TGTGCCGCACAGGGAGGACAGACAGATACGCAGTATTTT. Amino acids: CAAQGGQTDTQYF.

This CDR3 is CSVGAGADTQYF. The CDR3 DNA sequence: TGCAGCGTCGGAGCGGGGGCAGATACGCAGTATTTT. The genes are TRBV29-1 and TRBJ2-3, with 8 bases lining up with TRBD2. V dropped 6 bases and J dropped 4; count of bases not matched to a gene: 3. The length of the CDR3 is 12 residues. Germline lookup yields CDR1 SQVTM and CDR2 ANQGSEA.

This clonotype has more than one count but fewer than ten. The chain links TRBV18 to TRBJ2-1; 7 bases are a match to TRBD2. From germline, CDR1 is KGHSH and CDR2 LQKENI. CDR3 size: 17 residues. Trimming at V came to 1 base and at J to 8 bases, leaving 14 bases not matched to a gene. CDR3 protein: CASSPRGLAAKGYEQFF. The CDR3 DNA sequence: TGTGCCAGCTCACCACGGGGCCTAGCGGCCAAGGGGTATGAGCAGTTCTTC.

Many counts were recorded for this clonotype. V usage is TRBV9 and J usage is TRBJ2-7; D ambiguous. The V gene lost 7 bases and the J gene lost 0 bases, with 17 bases spanning the gap. CDR3 length: 15 amino acids. Germline V CDR1 and CDR2: SGDLS, YYNGEE. CDR3 bases: TGTGCCAGCTCGCCTAATTGGCGTAACTCCTACGAGCAGTACTTC. Its translation is CASSPNWRNSYEQYF. Full variable domain (rest looked up from reference TRBV9 and TRBJ2-7): DSGVTQTPKHLITATGQRVTLRCSPRSGDLSVYWYQQSLDQGLQFLIQYYNGEERAKGNILERFSAQQFPDLHSELNLSSLELGDSALYFCASSPNWRNSYEQYFGPGTRLTVT.

This clonotype was seen only a few times. V gene TRBV20-1 combines with J gene TRBJ2-4, with a tentative D call TRBD1 (6 bases). V was clipped by 4 bases and J by 7 bases, with 11 bases between them. The CDR3 is 12 residues long. Germline assignment: CDR1 DFQATT and CDR2 SNEGSKA (reference sequence). The CDR3 region is CSAIGTTNIQYF. The DNA of the CDR3 is TGCAGTGCTATCGGGACAACTAACATTCAGTACTTC.

There are a few counts of this clonotype. The CDR3 bases are TGTGCCAGCAGTTCGCGGCCAGGGGGCTCGGCTTTCTTT. As protein: CASSSRPGGSAFF. The chain uses TRBV6-5 and TRBJ1-1; 8 bases fit TRBD1. V trimming: 4 bases; J trimming: 11 bases; junction bases outside the gene matches: 9. The CDR3 is made up of 13 amino acids. In germline, CDR1 is MNHEY, CDR2 SVGAGI.

The chain recombines TRBV9 with TRBJ2-1; TRBD2 aligns across 8 bases. V shed 2 bases and J 3 bases; nucleotides not matched to a gene: 4. Germline lookup yields CDR1 SGDLS and CDR2 YYNGEE. This CDR3 contains 15 residues. The CDR3 loop reads CASSVRSGDYNEQFF. CDR3 nucleotide sequence: TGTGCCAGCAGCGTCCGTAGCGGGGACTACAATGAGCAGTTCTTC.

The chain is built from TRBV21-1 and TRBJ1-1; the table's D call TRBD1 went unverified against the DNA. TRBV21-1 is a documented pseudogene. The CDR3 is 12 residues long. The CDR3 sequence: CASSKGNRETFF. In nucleotides, the CDR3 is TGTGCCAGCAGCAAAGGGAACAGGGAGACTTTCTTT.

Many counts were recorded for this clonotype. This chain uses TRBV27 with TRBJ1-4; 7 bases are shared with TRBD1. Per germline, CDR1 MNHEY and CDR2 SMNVEV (reference sequence). This CDR3 has 15 amino acids. Unmatched junction bases numbered 11, after V lost 5 bases and J lost 8 bases. CDR3 protein: CASSPLGGGREKLFF. The CDR3 DNA reads TGTGCCAGCAGTCCACTAGGAGGGGGCCGGGAAAAACTGTTTTTT.

The chain joins TRBV4-1 to TRBJ1-3, with D unresolved. CDR1 is MGHRA and CDR2 is YSYEKL in the germline V gene. With 3 bases removed from V and 1 base from J, the gap between germline ends came to 13 bases. The CDR3 sequence is 16 residues long. The CDR3 here is CASSQDPAISGNTIYF. Here the CDR3 DNA reads TGCGCCAGCAGCCAGGACCCAGCCATATCTGGAAACACCATATATTTT.

The chain combines TRBV7-9 with TRBJ1-2; D not resolved. Trimming shortened V by 2 bases and J by 2 bases, and 9 bases separated the two germline ends. CDR3 length: 14 residues. Germline CDR1 SEHNR, CDR2 FQNEAQ (reference sequence). The CDR3 DNA follows: TGTGCCAGCAGCTTAAGGGCAATGAACTATGGCTACACCTTC. This sequence encodes CASSLRAMNYGYTF.

V usage is TRBV2 and J usage is TRBJ2-5; tentatively, D is TRBD1 (6 bases). Germline-derived CDR1 and CDR2 are SNHLY and FYNNEI. V was shortened by 4 bases and J by 5 bases, with 11 bases between the two germline ends. The CDR3 is 13 amino acids. CDR3 nucleotides: TGTGCCAGCAGTGGGACAGATGGGGAGACCCAGTACTTC. Translated: CASSGTDGETQYF. The whole variable domain, remainder taken from reference TRBV2 and TRBJ2-5, is EPEVTQTPSHQVTQMGQEVILRCVPISNHLYFYWYRQILGQKVEFLVSFYNNEISEKSEIFDDQFSVERPDGSNFTLKIRSTKLEDSAMYFCASSGTDGETQYFGPGTRLLVL.

The V gene is TRBV11-3, the J gene TRBJ2-1; TRBD1 matches 8 bases. V lost 5 bases and J lost 7; bases outside the gene matches: 10. This CDR3 has 15 amino acids. Germline values: CDR1 SGHNT, CDR2 YENEEA. DNA of the CDR3: TGTGCCAGCAGCCAACGGACAGGGCATAGGAATGAGCAGTTCTTC. It yields the protein CASSQRTGHRNEQFF.

The sample holds a few counts of this clonotype. The chain links TRBV29-1 to TRBJ2-4; TRBD1 is a possible D gene (5 bases). The V and J ends lost 7 bases and 5 bases respectively, with 15 bases between them. CDR1 is SQVTM, CDR2 ANQGSEA, per germline. The CDR3 length is 13 residues. CDR3 DNA sequence: TGCAGCGCAGCAAGCAGGGTGGAAAACATTCAGTACTTC. Amino acids: CSAASRVENIQYF.

The gene calls are TRBV19 and TRBJ1-2, with TRBD1 as a possible D gene (5 bases). With 4 bases removed from V and 1 base from J, the gap between germline ends came to 10 bases. CDR3 length: 14 amino acids. Germline V gene lookup returns CDR1 LNHDA and CDR2 SQIVND (reference sequence). CDR3 coding DNA: TGTGCCAGTAGTAGGGACGGCGTTAACTATGGCTACACCTTC. Amino acids: CASSRDGVNYGYTF. The full variable domain, its missing parts supplied by reference TRBV19 and TRBJ1-2, is DGGITQSPKYLFRKEGQNVTLSCEQNLNHDAMYWYRQDPGQGLRLIYYSQIVNDFQKGDIAEGYSVSREKKESFPLTVTSAQKNPTAFYLCASSRDGVNYGYTFGSGTRLTVV.

The chain joins TRBV7-6 to TRBJ2-7, with TRBD2 as a possible D gene (6 bases). Germline CDR1 is SGHVS and CDR2 is FNYEAQ. V was cut by 0 bases and J by 3 bases, with 9 bases left in between. There are 14 residues in the CDR3. The CDR3, as DNA: TGTGCCAGCAGCTTAGCGGCGGGGAGCTACGAGCAGTACGTC. Translated, it gives CASSLAAGSYEQYV.

A few counts support this clonotype. V usage is TRBV2 and J usage is TRBJ1-3; D is undetermined. V was cut by 5 bases and J by 4 bases, with 6 bases left in between. Germline-derived CDR1 and CDR2 are SNHLY and FYNNEI. The CDR3 covers 12 residues. CDR3: CASSNTGNTIYF. The CDR3 DNA reads as TGTGCCAGCAGTAACACAGGAAACACCATATATTTT. Full variable domain (rest looked up from reference TRBV2 and TRBJ1-3): EPEVTQTPSHQVTQMGQEVILRCVPISNHLYFYWYRQILGQKVEFLVSFYNNEISEKSEIFDDQFSVERPDGSNFTLKIRSTKLEDSAMYFCASSNTGNTIYFGEGSWLTVV.

This clonotype was seen more than once but under ten times. The CDR3 DNA reads as TGTGCCAGCTCCGGCCGCCCGGAAATCGAGCAGTACGTC. Its protein is CASSGRPEIEQYV. This chain joins TRBV7-3 and TRBJ2-7, with D unclear. The germline V gene encodes CDR1 SGHTA and CDR2 FQGTGA. Trimming left V 8 bases short and J 6 bases short, with 17 bases between. CDR3 length equals 13 residues.

The rearrangement links TRBV12-3 or TRBV12-4 to TRBJ2-6; D is perhaps TRBD1 or TRBD2 (5 bases each). V lost 3 bases to trimming and J lost 3 bases, with 9 bases between them. The CDR3 loop spans 15 amino acids. This CDR3 is CASSFRDGGANVLTF. The CDR3 DNA reads as TGTGCCAGCAGTTTCCGGGACGGTGGGGCCAACGTCCTGACTTTC.

The table lists this clonotype with a few counts. The CDR3 loop reads CASSPRIETQYF. DNA of the CDR3: TGTGCCAGCAGCCCGCGTATAGAGACCCAGTACTTC. The chain recombines TRBV5-5 with TRBJ2-5; D gene uncertain. V lost 4 bases and J lost 4, with 8 bases in between. CDR1 and CDR2 from the germline V gene are SGHKS and YYEKEE (reference sequence). The CDR3 extends over 12 amino acids.

This chain joins TRBV12-3 or TRBV12-4 and TRBJ1-2, with a possible D match to TRBD1 (6 bases). This CDR3 contains 15 residues. Trimming pared 4 bases from V and 2 bases from J, leaving 14 bases between. Here the CDR3 DNA reads TGTGCCAGCAGTTCGCCCGCTACAGGGAACTATGGCTACACCTTC. Encoded protein: CASSSPATGNYGYTF.

In its sample, this clonotype was seen a few times. The chain couples TRBV7-8 to TRBJ2-2; D tentatively fits TRBD1 or TRBD2 (5 bases each). Trimming removed 11 bases from V and 0 bases from J, with 22 bases in between. This CDR3 is built from 17 residues. The germline gives CDR1 SGHVS, CDR2 FQNEAQ. The chain's CDR3 is CAWGRLLLGSNTGELFF. The CDR3, as DNA: TGTGCCTGGGGACGGCTACTTCTGGGTTCGAACACCGGGGAGCTGTTTTTT.

The CDR3 bases are TGTGCCAGCGGCTCGCCGGGGGCTACCTACGAGCAGTACTTC. Translated: CASGSPGATYEQYF. This sequence joins TRBV6-6 and TRBJ2-7, with D possibly called TRBD1 or TRBD2 (6 bases each). Germline-derived CDR1 and CDR2 are MNHNY and SVGAGI (reference sequence). The length of the CDR3 is 14 residues. V was pared by 8 bases and J by 2 bases, with 16 bases between.